Below are 31 T cell receptor beta chains sequenced from a single sample in a study of technical replicates of blood from several donors. Assay used: immunoSEQ multiplex PCR; TCRdb lists only in-frame clones, some missing. The sample lists around 58,000 clones, around 87% seen once, with just over 5% in the top ten. The specimen sequenced was PBMCs. All receptors derive from a human donor in good health. Some clones in this sample may be carry-over from other donors' samples.

This clone is a singleton in its sample. The CDR3 DNA follows: TGCGCCAGCAGCTTGATGATAGGAGGGCATGAGCAGTTCTTC. It encodes CASSLMIGGHEQFF. V is TRBV5-1 and J is TRBJ2-1; maybe TRBD2 (6 bases). Germline V lookup: CDR1 SGHRS, CDR2 YFSETQ. The CDR3 loop spans 14 amino acids. V was pared by 1 base and J by 8 bases, with 13 bases between.

This clone has more than one count but fewer than ten. The junction and the germline gene differ at one end; a read error may be behind it. This chain joins TRBV7-7 and TRBJ2-1, with D possibly being TRBD2 (5 bases). Germline V gene lookup returns CDR1 SSHAT and CDR2 FNYEAQ (reference sequence). This CDR3 comprises 13 residues. The CDR3 loop reads CASSFREYTEQFF. CDR3 DNA sequence: TGTGCCAGCAGCTTTAGGGAGTACACTGAGCAGTTCTTC.

The rearrangement links TRBV5-1 to TRBJ2-1, with 12 bases matching TRBD2. The length of the CDR3 is 16 residues. J was trimmed by 5 bases and V by 4 bases; bases with no gene match: 7. Germline V gene sequence: CDR1 SGHRS, CDR2 YFSETQ. CDR3 amino acids: CASSHLAGGPDNEQFF. CDR3 nucleotides: TGCGCCAGCAGCCACCTAGCGGGAGGGCCAGACAATGAGCAGTTCTTC.

The chain recombines TRBV14 with TRBJ1-6; 7 bases are shared with TRBD1. The V gene's germline CDR1 is SGHDN and CDR2 FVKESK. The CDR3 runs to 15 residues. After removal of 4 bases from V and 10 bases from J, the junction contained 10 bases not matched to a gene. This CDR3 reads CASSPRTGRRSPLHF. The CDR3 coding sequence is TGTGCCAGCAGCCCACGGACAGGACGAAGGTCACCCCTCCACTTT.

In this sample, this clone turned up once. The chain is built from TRBV4-3 and TRBJ2-1, with TRBD1 matching 7 bases. This CDR3 spans 16 amino acids. Trimming at V came to 3 bases and at J to 6 bases, leaving 11 bases not matched to a gene. Germline assignment: CDR1 LGHNA and CDR2 YSLEER. The DNA for the CDR3 is TGCGCCAGCAGCCAGGACAGGTCTAGTTCGGGCAATGAGCAGTTCTTC. It codes for CASSQDRSSSGNEQFF.

Here the CDR3 DNA reads TGTGCCTGGATAGAGACAGGGAATTTAAACACCATATATTTT. Translated, it gives CAWIETGNLNTIYF. This chain uses TRBV30 with TRBJ1-3, with 7 bases lining up with TRBD1. The germline V gene has CDR1 GTSNPN and CDR2 SVGIG (reference sequence). V trimming: 4 bases; J trimming: 6 bases; junction bases outside the gene matches: 9. The CDR3 has 14 residues.

The CDR3 protein is CASRLEWDTGELFF. The CDR3 DNA reads TGTGCCAGCAGACTAGAATGGGACACCGGGGAGCTGTTTTTT. J is TRBJ2-2 and V is TRBV19; maybe TRBD2 (6 bases). The CDR3 is made up of 14 amino acids. Germline V gene sequence: CDR1 LNHDA, CDR2 SQIVND (reference sequence). Trimming cost V 9 bases and J 3 bases, with 14 bases left between them.

The chain couples TRBV7-2 to TRBJ1-1; 8 bases map to TRBD1. The CDR3 sequence is 14 residues long. The V segment lost 1 base and the J segment 4 bases; nucleotides outside the gene matches: 2. Germline CDR1 and CDR2: SGHTA and FQGNSA. This CDR3 is CASSLETGGTEAFF. Written as DNA, the CDR3 is TGTGCCAGCAGCTTAGAAACAGGGGGCACTGAAGCTTTCTTT.

DNA for the CDR3: TGTGCCAGCTCACCACCGGGGACAGGGGGCGAGCAGTACTTC. Residues: CASSPPGTGGEQYF. The V and J genes are TRBV18 and TRBJ2-7, with 11 nucleotides matching TRBD1. Trimming cost V 0 bases and J 6 bases; bases outside gene matches: 1. The CDR3 sequence is 14 residues long. Germline V gene sequence: CDR1 KGHSH, CDR2 LQKENI.

This rearrangement joins TRBV5-8 to TRBJ1-5; perhaps TRBD1 as D (5 bases). Germline loops: CDR1 SGHTS, CDR2 YDEGEE. V lost 4 bases to trimming and J lost 4 bases, with 15 bases between them. The CDR3 length is 15 residues. CDR3 amino acids: CASSRGAVGNQPQHF. CDR3 DNA: TGTGCCAGCAGCCGCGGGGCAGTAGGTAATCAGCCCCAGCATTTT. Variable domain in full (rest from reference TRBV5-8 and TRBJ1-5): EAGVTQSPTHLIKTRGQQATLRCSPISGHTSVYWYQQALGLGLQFLLWYDEGEERNRGNFPPRFSGRQFPNYSSELNVNALELEDSALYLCASSRGAVGNQPQHFGDGTRLSIL.

The V gene is TRBV9, the J gene TRBJ1-3, with a possible D match to TRBD1 (5 bases). With 0 bases removed from V and 0 bases from J, the gap between germline ends came to 13 bases. The CDR3 spans 17 residues. The germline CDR1 and CDR2 sequences are SGDLS and YYNGEE. This CDR3 reads CASSVEGMGLSGNTIYF. For the CDR3, the DNA is TGTGCCAGCAGCGTAGAAGGGATGGGACTCTCTGGAAACACCATATATTTT.

This chain connects TRBV27 to TRBJ2-2; tentatively, D is TRBD2 (5 bases). With 3 bases removed from V and 8 bases from J, the gap between germline ends came to 19 bases. CDR3 length equals 16 residues. The germline CDR1 and CDR2 sequences are MNHEY and SMNVEV (reference sequence). For the CDR3, the DNA is TGTGCCAGCAGTTTCCCTAGCCGTACATCGGGGGGGGAGCTGTTTTTT. Amino acid sequence: CASSFPSRTSGGELFF.

This chain connects TRBV29-1 to TRBJ2-1; 7 bases fit TRBD2. With 7 bases clipped from V and 10 bases from J, the junction kept 7 bases outside the gene matches. This CDR3 is 11 amino acids long. Germline V gene lookup returns CDR1 SQVTM and CDR2 ANQGSEA. CDR3 loop: CSEGRGGEQFF. The CDR3, as DNA: TGCAGCGAGGGGAGGGGCGGGGAGCAGTTCTTC.

Here the CDR3 reads CASGRGVEKLFF. CDR3 bases: TGTGCTTCTGGACGGGGGGTTGAAAAACTGTTTTTT. The chain uses TRBV12-5 and TRBJ1-4; tentatively, D is TRBD1 (5 bases). CDR1 and CDR2 (germline): LGHNT, FRNRAP. Trimming left V 11 bases short and J 7 bases short, with 14 bases between. This CDR3 comprises 12 residues.

The chain carries TRBV5-1 and TRBJ2-2, with 7 nucleotides matching TRBD1. The germline CDR1 and CDR2 sequences are SGHRS and YFSETQ. The CDR3 loop spans 17 amino acids. The trim removed 2 bases at V and 5 bases at J, leaving 12 bases unmatched. This chain's CDR3 is CASSLGRDRVGTGELFF. The CDR3 nucleotides are TGCGCCAGCAGCTTAGGTCGAGACAGGGTCGGTACCGGGGAGCTGTTTTTT.

CDR3 amino acids: CASSPWERTNYGYTF. CDR3 sequence (DNA): TGTGCCAGCAGCCCGTGGGAGAGAACTAACTATGGCTACACCTTC. V is TRBV7-9 and J is TRBJ1-2; D gene uncertain. Germline CDR1 SEHNR, CDR2 FQNEAQ (reference sequence). The V end was cut by 5 bases, the J end by 0 bases, with 13 bases between. The CDR3 runs 15 residues.

J is TRBJ1-5 and V is TRBV18, with 7 nucleotides matching TRBD1. Per the germline V gene, CDR1 is KGHSH and CDR2 is LQKENI. The CDR3 length is 13 residues. Trimming removed 5 bases from V and 7 bases from J; junction bases left unmatched: 5. This CDR3 reads CASSKDRDQPQHF. The CDR3 region has the DNA TGTGCCAGCTCAAAAGACAGGGACCAGCCCCAGCATTTT.

This chain links TRBV4-3 with TRBJ2-7, with a weak D call TRBD2 (5 bases). This CDR3 has 16 amino acids. The germline gives CDR1 LGHNA, CDR2 YSLEER. The V end was cut by 0 bases, the J end by 3 bases, with 15 bases between. The CDR3 loop reads CASSQERGPGFYEQYF. CDR3 coding DNA: TGCGCCAGCAGCCAAGAAAGAGGCCCGGGGTTCTACGAGCAGTACTTC.

V and J are TRBV2 and TRBJ2-2, with 9 bases aligning to TRBD2. The CDR3 is 14 amino acids. The germline V gene has CDR1 SNHLY and CDR2 FYNNEI. Unmatched junction bases numbered 4, after V lost 8 bases and J lost 3 bases. The CDR3 reads CASLTSGYTGELFF. DNA for the CDR3: TGTGCCAGCTTGACTAGCGGATACACCGGGGAGCTGTTTTTT. The full variable domain, with the rest looked up from reference TRBV2 and TRBJ2-2, is EPEVTQTPSHQVTQMGQEVILRCVPISNHLYFYWYRQILGQKVEFLVSFYNNEISEKSEIFDDQFSVERPDGSNFTLKIRSTKLEDSAMYFCASLTSGYTGELFFGEGSRLTVL.

The V call is TRBV4-3, the J call TRBJ2-7; D is perhaps TRBD2 (6 bases). The CDR3 consists of 16 residues. V lost 0 bases and J lost 0, with 12 bases in between. CDR1 and CDR2 from the germline V gene are LGHNA and YSLEER. The CDR3 region is CASSQDGGASSYEQYF. In DNA, the CDR3 is TGCGCCAGCAGCCAAGATGGAGGGGCTAGCTCCTACGAGCAGTACTTC.

The chain has TRBV6-5 and TRBJ1-1, with TRBD1 as a possible D gene (6 bases). Trimming stripped 5 bases from V and 12 bases from J, with 13 bases between. Germline V gene lookup returns CDR1 MNHEY and CDR2 SVGAGI. The CDR3 has 11 residues. The CDR3 loop is CASSLRGTPFF. CDR3 nucleotides: TGTGCCAGCAGTCTTAGGGGGACGCCTTTCTTT.

The V call is TRBV10-2, the J call TRBJ2-7; D gene unclear. V lost 0 bases and J 2 bases, leaving 5 bases between the germline ends. This CDR3 region has 13 residues. Germline lookup yields CDR1 WSHSY and CDR2 SAAADI. The CDR3 sequence: CASSESNTYEQYF. The CDR3 region has the DNA TGCGCCAGCAGTGAGTCGAACACCTACGAGCAGTACTTC.

V is TRBV9 and J is TRBJ2-1, with 7 bases lining up with TRBD2. This CDR3 has 15 residues. CDR1 and CDR2 from the germline V gene are SGDLS and YYNGEE. J lost 8 bases, V lost 3 bases, and 11 bases had no gene match. CDR3 region: CASSGSGIPGDEQFF. CDR3 in DNA: TGTGCCAGCAGCGGCAGCGGGATTCCTGGGGATGAGCAGTTCTTC.

The chain links TRBV7-9 to TRBJ2-7; D perhaps matches TRBD1 (6 bases). CDR1 is SEHNR, CDR2 FQNEAQ, per germline (reference sequence). The ends were cut back, 5 bases at V and 1 base at J, with 12 bases in the middle. The CDR3 runs 14 residues. As DNA, the CDR3 is TGTGCCAGCAGCCGTAGGGACATATCCTACGAGCAGTACTTC. Protein: CASSRRDISYEQYF. The variable domain in full, completed from reference TRBV7-9 and TRBJ2-7, reads DTGVSQNPRHKITKRGQNVTFRCDPISEHNRLYWYRQTLGQGPEFLTYFQNEAQLEKSRLLSDRFSAERPKGSFSTLEIQRTEQGDSAMYLCASSRRDISYEQYFGPGTRLTVT.

The gene calls are TRBV29-1 and TRBJ1-1, with D tentatively TRBD1 (5 bases). The length of the CDR3 is 14 residues. CDR1 is SQVTM, CDR2 ANQGSEA, per germline. V was cut by 4 bases and J by 1 base, with 13 bases left in between. CDR3 bases: TGCAGCGTTGTGGGGCCGGGCGGGAACACTGAAGCTTTCTTT. Amino acids: CSVVGPGGNTEAFF.

The CDR3 here is CAISESGGGFGNQPQHF. The CDR3 DNA follows: TGTGCCATCAGTGAGTCCGGGGGGGGGTTCGGCAATCAGCCCCAGCATTTT. The chain carries TRBV10-3 and TRBJ1-5; D possibly corresponds to TRBD1 (5 bases). The length of the CDR3 is 17 residues. Trimming stripped 0 bases from V and 2 bases from J, with 14 bases between. Per germline, CDR1 ENHRY and CDR2 SYGVKD.

The genes are TRBV7-9 and TRBJ1-4, with D unresolved. V lost 5 bases to trimming and J lost 8 bases, with 12 bases between them. Germline CDR1 reads SEHNR; CDR2 reads FQNEAQ (reference sequence). This CDR3 comprises 13 residues. The chain's CDR3 is CASSPVSVEKLFF. The CDR3 bases are TGTGCCAGCAGCCCCGTCTCCGTGGAAAAACTGTTTTTT.

The chain joins TRBV7-6 to TRBJ1-2; TRBD1 is a possible D gene (5 bases). The CDR3 runs 15 residues. Looked up from germline, CDR1 is SGHVS and CDR2 is FNYEAQ. V was cut by 0 bases and J by 8 bases, with 16 bases left in between. CDR3 residues: CASSLALGREGGYTF. In DNA form, the CDR3 reads TGTGCCAGCAGCTTAGCCCTGGGACGGGAGGGAGGCTACACCTTC.

The chain links TRBV4-3 to TRBJ2-4; a weak D match, TRBD1 (6 bases). CDR3 length: 15 residues. Germline loops: CDR1 LGHNA, CDR2 YSLEER. Trimming stripped 0 bases from V and 2 bases from J, with 8 bases between. CDR3 sequence reads: CASSQDWGPKNIQYF. The CDR3 nucleotides read TGCGCCAGCAGCCAAGACTGGGGGCCCAAAAACATTCAGTACTTC.

This clone was counted many times. The V call is TRBV5-6, the J call TRBJ2-5; 8 bases match TRBD2. The CDR3 has 17 residues. V lost 4 bases, J lost 5 bases, and 16 bases stayed unmatched. From germline, CDR1 is SGHDT and CDR2 YYEEEE. DNA for the CDR3: TGTGCCAGCAGCCACACGGGAAGACTAGCGTATGTGGAGACCCAGTACTTC. Translation gives CASSHTGRLAYVETQYF.

The V call is TRBV2, the J call TRBJ2-5, with 7 bases fitting TRBD1. Germline CDR1 reads SNHLY; CDR2 reads FYNNEI. The junction had 12 bases not matched to a gene; V was cut back by 8 bases and J by 3 bases. CDR3 size: 15 residues. The CDR3 bases are TGTGCCAGCGGGAAAAGTGGGACAGAGAAAGAGACCCAGTACTTC. Residues: CASGKSGTEKETQYF.